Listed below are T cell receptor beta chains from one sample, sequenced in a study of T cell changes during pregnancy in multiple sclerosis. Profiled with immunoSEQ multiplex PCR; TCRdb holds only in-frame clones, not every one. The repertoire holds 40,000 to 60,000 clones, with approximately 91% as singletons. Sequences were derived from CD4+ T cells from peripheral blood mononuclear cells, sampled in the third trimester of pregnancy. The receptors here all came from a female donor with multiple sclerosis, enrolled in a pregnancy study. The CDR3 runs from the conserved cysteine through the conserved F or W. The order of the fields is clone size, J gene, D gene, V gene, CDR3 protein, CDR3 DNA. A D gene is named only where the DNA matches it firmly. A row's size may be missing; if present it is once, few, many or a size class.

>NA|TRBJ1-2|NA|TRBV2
CASSQRSPDRQNGYTF
TGTGCCAGCAGCCAACGTTCTCCGGACAGACAAAATGGCTACACCTTC
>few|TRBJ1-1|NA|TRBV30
CASMRRESAEAFF
TGTGCCTCGATGAGACGGGAATCCGCTGAAGCTTTCTTT
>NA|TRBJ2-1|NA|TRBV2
CASVSLLSYNEQFF
TGTGCCAGCGTGAGCTTACTCTCCTACAATGAGCAGTTCTTC
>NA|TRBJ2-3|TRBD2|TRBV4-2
CASTPTSGSTDTQYF
TGTGCCAGCACGCCGACTAGCGGAAGCACAGATACGCAGTATTTT
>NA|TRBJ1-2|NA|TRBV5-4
CASRKDRSLLRGYTF
TGTGCCAGCCGCAAGGACAGATCCCTGTTGCGTGGCTACACCTTC
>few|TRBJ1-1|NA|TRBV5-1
CASSFARQLNTEAFF
TGCGCCAGCAGCTTTGCCCGACAGCTGAACACTGAAGCTTTCTTT
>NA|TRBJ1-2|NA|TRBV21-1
CASNPYSQGAGGYTF
TGTGCCAGCAACCCATATTCCCAGGGGGCGGGGGGCTACACCTTC
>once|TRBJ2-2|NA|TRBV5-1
CASSGGGNTGELFF
TGCGCCAGCAGCGGGGGCGGGAACACCGGGGAGCTGTTTTTT
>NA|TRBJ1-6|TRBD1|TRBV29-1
CSYRDRVNSPLHF
TGCAGCTACCGGGACAGGGTTAATTCACCCCTCCACTTT
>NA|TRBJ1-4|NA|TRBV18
CASSPIGGGNEKLFF
TGTGCCAGCTCACCCATTGGGGGCGGAAATGAAAAACTGTTTTTT
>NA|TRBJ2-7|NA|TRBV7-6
CASSLMQGLYEQYF
TGTGCCAGCAGCTTAATGCAGGGGCTCTACGAGCAGTACTTC
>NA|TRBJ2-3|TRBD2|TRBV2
CASRALAGVSTDTQYF
TGTGCCAGCAGAGCACTAGCGGGGGTATCCACAGATACGCAGTATTTT
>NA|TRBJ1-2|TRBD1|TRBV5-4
CASSYRDRGIPLYGYTF
TGTGCCAGCAGCTACCGGGACAGGGGTATCCCGCTCTATGGCTACACCTTC
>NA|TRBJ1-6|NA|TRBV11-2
CASSLDMSQRSLHF
TGTGCCAGCAGCTTAGATATGTCCCAGAGGTCCCTCCACTTT
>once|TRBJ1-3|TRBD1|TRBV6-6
CASSREQGSGNTIYF
TGTGCCAGCAGCCGAGAACAGGGGTCTGGAAACACCATATATTTT
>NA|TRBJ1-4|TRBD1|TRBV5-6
CASSRRTGREKLFF
TGTGCCAGCAGCCGCCGGACAGGGCGGGAAAAACTGTTTTTT
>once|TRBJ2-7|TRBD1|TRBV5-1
CASRRTGASYEQYF
TGCGCCAGCAGAAGGACAGGGGCCTCCTACGAGCAGTACTTC
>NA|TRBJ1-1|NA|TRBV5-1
CASSSDIADFMNTEAFF
TGCGCCAGCAGCTCGGACATCGCAGACTTCATGAACACTGAAGCTTTCTTT
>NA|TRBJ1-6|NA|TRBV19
CASSWERSSPLHF
TGTGCCAGTAGTTGGGAGAGATCTTCACCCCTCCACTTT
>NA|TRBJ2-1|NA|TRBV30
CAWNLWAGNEQFF
TGTGCCTGGAATCTTTGGGCGGGGAATGAGCAGTTCTTC
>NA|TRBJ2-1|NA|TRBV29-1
CSVVGGTVYNEQFF
TGCAGCGTTGTTGGGGGGACAGTTTACAATGAGCAGTTCTTC
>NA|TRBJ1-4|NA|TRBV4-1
CASSLEQGATNEKLFF
TGCGCCAGCAGCTTAGAACAGGGTGCAACTAATGAAAAACTGTTTTTT
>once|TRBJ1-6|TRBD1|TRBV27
CASSQSGPGQGGSPLHF
TGTGCCAGCAGTCAATCCGGTCCGGGACAGGGTGGTTCACCCCTCCACTTT
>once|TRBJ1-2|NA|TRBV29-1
CSVGSGGYTF
TGCAGCGTTGGGTCGGGTGGCTACACCTTC
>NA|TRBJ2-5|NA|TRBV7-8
CASRKGDQETQYF
TGTGCCAGCAGGAAGGGGGATCAAGAGACCCAGTACTTC
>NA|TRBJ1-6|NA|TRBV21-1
CARTVVGDDSYNSPLHF
TGTGCCAGGACCGTTGTCGGGGATGACTCCTATAATTCACCCCTCCACTTT